One T cell receptor beta chain is described in this entry. This clone's antigen is unknown. Qualities for individual bases were not recorded, and no much larger clone is one base off. This entry comes from a study of T cell responses to AZD1222 COVID-19 vaccine (TCRdb year 2021). At the level of the whole study: TCR sequencing was performed for 230 to 250 trial participants, of whom roughly 200 were given two doses of AZD1222 and some 25 were given two doses of MenACWY control vaccine. Trial participants were enrolled into age subgroups of 18-55, 56-69 and 70-plus years, which contained about 150, 28 and 57 TCR-sequenced participants, respectively.

The CDR3 regions of human TCRbeta chains were analyzed by immunosequencing. On the study's bioinformatics: TCRs in the repertoires were compared against a reference library of SARS-CoV-2-specific TCRs that had been generated with the MIRA antigen-specificity platform. Breadth was defined as the fraction of unique TCRs that were SARS-CoV-2-associated, and depth was defined as the fraction of total T cells that were SARS-CoV-2-associated. Using the MIRA data, each spike-specific TCR was mapped to the spike region that the TCR reacts to and placed in a CD4 or CD8 class. Log10-transformed breadth and depth values were compared by one-way ANOVA with Sidak's multiple comparisons tests. TCRdb carries this immuneACCESS record with in-frame sequences only. Its versions omit some clonotypes, under half of them owing to an unresolved V gene in the studies checked, with the rest unexplained. That table gives V, J and clone size, and the DNA gave D and trimming. For this sample the table gives roughly 200,000 clones, of which 85% to 95% were detected only once. Jointly, the top ten make up under 1.1% of the sample.

According to the germline V gene, CDR1 reads SGHTA and CDR2 reads FQGNSA. The CDR3, cysteine through phenylalanine, is 13 amino acids long. Here the CDR3 DNA is all that survives: 39 bases in frame from base 1. Germline trimming amounts to 4 bases on V and 7 bases on J, with 0 as the count of junction bases outside the gene matches. The label giving this sample's time point can be read as: about 28 days (+/-7) after the second vaccine dose. The intended sense of this specimen's treatment or condition label: meningococcal conjugate vaccine given as trial control. Vaccinee samples came from UK trials COV001 and COV002, including a single-blind randomized controlled phase 2/3 trial of AZD1222 (ChAdOx1 nCoV-19) in healthy adults. Trial participant PBMC samples were collected at day 0 and day 28 after the second dose for TCRbeta chain sequencing. General findings and caveats noted by the study authors: Nearly half of unique spike-specific TCRs reportedly recognized epitopes outside regions mutated in the B.1.351 and B.1.1.7 variants. A significant rise in spike-specific TCR breadth and depth was observed after two AZD1222 doses relative to day 0 and relative to MenACWY recipients. Because no day 14 peak-response samples were available, the repertoires could be characterized only after the peak T cell response. Most participants were white British and females outnumbered males, and the authors suggested that clonal diversity may have been underestimated. Vaccine-associated CD4 TCRs spanned the whole spike protein, with dominant responses in regions 160-218 and 743-854. In the small 56-69-year group, the increase in depth fell short of significance, most likely because of low power. Conclusions about previously exposed vaccinees were limited because only six AZD1222 recipients were SARS-CoV-2 seropositive at baseline.

This TCR was recovered from an adult who received the MenACWY meningococcal vaccine as a control. The sample in question was peripheral blood, obtained 28 days after the second dose of the MenACWY control vaccine. The chain was built from TRBV7-2 and TRBJ1-5; a stretch of 11 junction bases matches TRBD1. The DNA sequence is TGTGCCAGCAGCTGGGACAGGGGGCAGCCCCAGCATTTT. Its amino acids are CASSWDRGQPQHF.